The 26 T cell receptor beta chains in this list originate from one sample, sequenced in a study of blood T cell repertoires in COVID-19. Measured with immunoSEQ multiplex PCR; TCRdb has only the in-frame clones, and not every one. Here the sample spans about 200,000 clones, roughly 84% being singletons. Material: peripheral blood. These receptors all come from a woman at least 80 years old with acute or convalescent COVID-19.

This chain joins TRBV28 and TRBJ1-1; TRBD1 might be the D (5 bases). The CDR3 consists of 13 residues. The V gene lost 5 bases and the J gene lost 1 base, with 8 bases spanning the gap. Looked up from germline, CDR1 is MDHEN and CDR2 is SYDVKM. CDR3 in amino acids: CASSQGGNTEAFF. DNA for the CDR3: TGTGCCAGCAGTCAGGGTGGGAACACTGAAGCTTTCTTT.

The gene calls are TRBV7-2 and TRBJ2-1, with 11 nucleotides matching TRBD1. The CDR3 length is 16 residues. Trimming took 5 bases from V and 4 from J; bases not matched to a gene: 7. Germline CDR1 and CDR2: SGHTA and FQGNSA. In nucleotides, the CDR3 is TGTGCCAGCAGCCCATGGGACAGGGGGTTGTACAATGAGCAGTTCTTC. Translated, it gives CASSPWDRGLYNEQFF.

V is TRBV28 and J is TRBJ1-3, with 8 bases identical to TRBD1. The CDR3 totals 15 residues. Germline-derived CDR1 and CDR2 are MDHEN and SYDVKM. Trimming took 0 bases from V and 5 from J; bases not matched to a gene: 3. The CDR3 DNA sequence: TGTGCCAGCAGTTTATGGGGGACAGGTCGAAACACCATATATTTT. Translation: CASSLWGTGRNTIYF.

This clone showed up just once. The rearrangement uses TRBV7-3 and TRBJ1-2, with 7 bases aligning to TRBD1. The CDR3 covers 18 residues. The V gene end was trimmed by 0 bases and the J gene end by 0 bases; junction bases not matched to a gene: 10. Germline loops: CDR1 SGHTA, CDR2 FQGTGA. The CDR3 nucleotides read TGTGCCAGCAGCTTAACAGGGGGCCGGGACAGTACTAACTATGGCTACACCTTC. It specifies CASSLTGGRDSTNYGYTF.

The chain has TRBV19 and TRBJ1-6; D is unclear. Trimming took off 7 bases at V and 15 bases at J, with 22 bases between the two ends. This CDR3 has 14 residues. Germline lookup yields CDR1 LNHDA and CDR2 SQIVND (reference sequence). Here the CDR3 reads CASTSTERQMGLHF. Here the CDR3 DNA reads TGTGCCAGTACCTCAACAGAGAGACAAATGGGCCTCCACTTT.

This clone has only a few counts. V and J are TRBV19 and TRBJ1-4; D unresolved. Germline V gene lookup returns CDR1 LNHDA and CDR2 SQIVND (reference sequence). The CDR3 has 16 amino acids. Trimming stripped 1 base from V and 0 bases from J, with 9 bases between. This chain's CDR3 is CASSIGGHATNEKLFF. The CDR3 bases are TGTGCCAGTAGTATAGGCGGCCACGCAACTAATGAAAAACTGTTTTTT.

The chain combines TRBV28 with TRBJ2-1; 7 bases agree with TRBD2. The junction had 3 bases not matched to a gene; V was cut back by 0 bases and J by 7 bases. Germline V lookup: CDR1 MDHEN, CDR2 SYDVKM. The CDR3 totals 14 residues. The CDR3 DNA reads as TGTGCCAGCAGTTTATGGGGTAGCGGGAATGAGCAGTTCTTC. This encodes CASSLWGSGNEQFF.

CDR3 amino acids: CASSLGEGNQPQHF. CDR3 DNA sequence: TGTGCCAGCAGCTTAGGGGAGGGCAATCAGCCCCAGCATTTT. The V and J genes are TRBV7-9 and TRBJ1-5; D uncertain. The CDR3 spans 14 residues. The germline CDR1 and CDR2 sequences are SEHNR and FQNEAQ (reference sequence). Between the trimmed V and J ends, which lost 1 base and 2 bases, there was a span of 6 bases.

The CDR3 DNA is TGTGCCAGCAGCCGGGACAGTTATAATGAGCAGTTCTTC. This sequence encodes CASSRDSYNEQFF. The genes are TRBV6-5 and TRBJ2-1; 7 nucleotides line up with TRBD1. In germline, CDR1 is MNHEY, CDR2 SVGAGI. V gave up 6 bases and J gave up 7 bases; unmatched junction bases: 6. CDR3 size: 13 residues.

This chain links TRBV29-1 with TRBJ1-2; tentatively, D is TRBD1 (6 bases). From germline, CDR1 is SQVTM and CDR2 ANQGSEA. The germline V and J ends were trimmed by 3 bases and 8 bases, with 13 bases remaining between them. This CDR3 region has 12 residues. The CDR3 loop is CSVDGTLRGYTF. The CDR3 DNA reads TGCAGCGTTGATGGGACATTAAGAGGCTACACCTTC. The full variable domain, rest sourced from reference TRBV29-1 and TRBJ1-2, is SAVISQKPSRDICQRGTSLTIQCQVDSQVTMMFWYRQQPGQSLTLIATANQGSEATYESGFVIDKFPISRPNLTFSTLTVSNMSPEDSSIYLCSVDGTLRGYTFGSGTRLTVV.

The chain is built from TRBV9 and TRBJ1-2; TRBD1 might be the D (6 bases). This CDR3 is built from 16 residues. Trimming shortened V by 0 bases and J by 4 bases, and 16 bases separated the two germline ends. The V gene's germline CDR1 is SGDLS and CDR2 YYNGEE. The CDR3 loop reads CASSVAGTPGRYGYTF. CDR3 bases: TGTGCCAGCAGCGTAGCTGGGACACCCGGGCGCTATGGCTACACCTTC.

The gene calls are TRBV6-5 and TRBJ1-2; D unclear. The CDR3 covers 15 residues. Germline CDR1 is MNHEY and CDR2 is SVGAGI. Trimming took 1 base from V and 4 from J, leaving 13 bases between them. Here the CDR3 DNA reads TGTGCCAGCAGTTACTATTATGACACCACCTATGGCTACACCTTC. It translates to CASSYYYDTTYGYTF.

The rearrangement links TRBV4-3 to TRBJ1-2, with 8 bases identical to TRBD1. Germline CDR1 is LGHNA and CDR2 is YSLEER. J gave up 0 bases and V 2 bases, and 5 bases lay outside the gene matches. The length of the CDR3 is 16 residues. The CDR3 DNA follows: TGCGCCAGCAGCCAAACCGGGACAGGCTCTAACTATGGCTACACCTTC. Amino acids: CASSQTGTGSNYGYTF.

J is TRBJ2-7 and V is TRBV6-5, with 8 bases aligning to TRBD1. Per germline, CDR1 MNHEY and CDR2 SVGAGI. This CDR3 is built from 15 residues. J lost 2 bases, V lost 6 bases, and 9 bases had no gene match. CDR3 sequence: CASRVTQGETYEQYF. The CDR3 DNA follows: TGTGCCAGCAGGGTTACACAGGGGGAAACCTACGAGCAGTACTTC.

CDR3: CAISEQGLAGLGYEQYF. CDR3 bases: TGTGCCATCAGTGAGCAGGGACTAGCGGGGTTGGGATACGAGCAGTACTTC. The rearrangement joins TRBV10-3 to TRBJ2-7; 13 positions match TRBD2. Trimming removed 2 bases from V and 4 bases from J; junction bases left unmatched: 8. The germline CDR1 and CDR2 sequences are ENHRY and SYGVKD. CDR3 length: 17 residues.

J is TRBJ1-1 and V is TRBV25-1; 10 bases line up with TRBD1. With 2 bases clipped from V and 3 bases from J, the junction kept 6 bases outside the gene matches. Germline CDR1 and CDR2: MGHDK and SYGVNS. The CDR3 has 16 amino acids. CDR3: CASSEGPGQGHTEAFF. CDR3 nucleotide sequence: TGTGCCAGCAGTGAAGGTCCGGGACAGGGGCACACTGAAGCTTTCTTT. The full variable domain, rest sourced from reference TRBV25-1 and TRBJ1-1, is EADIYQTPRYLVIGTGKKITLECSQTMGHDKMYWYQQDPGMELHLIHYSYGVNSTEKGDLSSESTVSRIRTEHFPLTLESARPSHTSQYLCASSEGPGQGHTEAFFGQGTRLTVV.

The CDR3 DNA reads as TGTGCCAGCTGTGTGGAGGGGGGGGCGGAATCGCCCCTCCACTTT. Amino acids: CASCVEGGAESPLHF. The V gene is TRBV2, the J gene TRBJ1-6, with D possibly being TRBD1 (6 bases). V was shortened by 8 bases and J by 13 bases, with 24 bases between the two germline ends. This CDR3 has 15 amino acids. Germline CDR1 and CDR2: SNHLY and FYNNEI.

The gene calls are TRBV19 and TRBJ1-1; 9 nucleotides align to TRBD1. CDR3 length equals 14 residues. Germline V lookup: CDR1 LNHDA, CDR2 SQIVND (reference sequence). V was pared by 10 bases and J by 4 bases, with 10 bases of the junction left unmatched. CDR3 residues: CATTPGQGFTEAFF. The CDR3 DNA is TGTGCCACCACACCGGGACAGGGCTTCACTGAAGCTTTCTTT.

The rearrangement links TRBV7-2 to TRBJ1-3; D not resolved. The CDR3 runs 16 residues. CDR1 and CDR2 from the germline V gene are SGHTA and FQGNSA. V was cut by 1 base and J by 0 bases, with 10 bases left in between. The CDR3 loop is CASSLEVGSSGNTIYF. The CDR3 region has the DNA TGTGCCAGCAGCTTAGAAGTGGGGAGCTCTGGAAACACCATATATTTT.

The chain is built from TRBV29-1 and TRBJ1-5; 7 nucleotides align to TRBD1. The CDR3 has 15 amino acids. Germline assignment: CDR1 SQVTM and CDR2 ANQGSEA. The J segment lost 6 bases and the V segment lost 3 bases, leaving 11 bases of the junction unmatched. The CDR3 DNA sequence: TGCAGCGTTGACCCGGCCAGGGGGGTCCGTCAGCCCCAGCATTTT. Protein product: CSVDPARGVRQPQHF.

The CDR3 sequence: CASSLGQGSSGHDDTQYF. CDR3 DNA sequence: TGTGCCAGCAGCTTAGGGCAGGGCTCTTCGGGTCATGACGATACGCAGTATTTT. This rearrangement joins TRBV11-3 to TRBJ2-3, with D possibly matching TRBD1 (5 bases). Germline values: CDR1 SGHNT, CDR2 YENEEA. The CDR3 consists of 18 residues. With 1 base removed from V and 6 bases from J, the gap between germline ends came to 23 bases.

This chain joins TRBV7-2 and TRBJ2-5; 7 bases map to TRBD2. Germline V lookup: CDR1 SGHTA, CDR2 FQGNSA. The CDR3 runs to 15 residues. With 5 bases clipped from V and 4 bases from J, the junction kept 10 bases outside the gene matches. The CDR3 is CASSHTRESSETQYF. In DNA form, the CDR3 reads TGTGCCAGCAGCCACACGCGGGAGTCCTCAGAGACCCAGTACTTC.

The chain is built from TRBV5-5 and TRBJ1-1; D not resolved. The CDR3 totals 15 residues. V was trimmed by 0 bases and J by 1 base, leaving 10 bases between them. Germline loops: CDR1 SGHKS, CDR2 YYEKEE (reference sequence). CDR3 amino acids: CASSLAFSGNTEAFF. The CDR3 nucleotides read TGTGCCAGCAGCTTGGCCTTTTCCGGGAACACTGAAGCTTTCTTT.

The sample holds one count of this clone. The V gene is TRBV28, the J gene TRBJ1-2; D ambiguous. V shed 6 bases and J shed 5 bases, with 16 bases lying between them. This CDR3 contains 14 residues. Germline V gene sequence: CDR1 MDHEN, CDR2 SYDVKM. The CDR3 spells CASRIGPGIYGYTF. For the CDR3, the DNA is TGTGCCAGCAGAATAGGGCCGGGGATATATGGCTACACCTTC.

This chain links TRBV10-1 with TRBJ2-7, with D perhaps matching TRBD1 (6 bases). The V and J ends lost 7 bases and 5 bases respectively, with 15 bases between them. Germline CDR1 reads WNHNN; CDR2 reads SYGVQD (reference sequence). The CDR3 is made up of 13 amino acids. The CDR3 nucleotides are TGCGCCAGCACGCAAAGGGGGTACCACGAGCAGTACTTC. It encodes CASTQRGYHEQYF.

Only one count was recorded for this clone. The chain couples TRBV18 to TRBJ1-2; 7 nucleotides agree with TRBD1. With 4 bases clipped from V and 7 bases from J, the junction kept 9 bases outside the gene matches. The CDR3 sequence is 14 residues long. In germline, CDR1 is KGHSH, CDR2 LQKENI. CDR3 in DNA: TGTGCCAGCTCACACGGGACAGTAATCTCTGGCTACACCTTC. Protein sequence: CASSHGTVISGYTF.